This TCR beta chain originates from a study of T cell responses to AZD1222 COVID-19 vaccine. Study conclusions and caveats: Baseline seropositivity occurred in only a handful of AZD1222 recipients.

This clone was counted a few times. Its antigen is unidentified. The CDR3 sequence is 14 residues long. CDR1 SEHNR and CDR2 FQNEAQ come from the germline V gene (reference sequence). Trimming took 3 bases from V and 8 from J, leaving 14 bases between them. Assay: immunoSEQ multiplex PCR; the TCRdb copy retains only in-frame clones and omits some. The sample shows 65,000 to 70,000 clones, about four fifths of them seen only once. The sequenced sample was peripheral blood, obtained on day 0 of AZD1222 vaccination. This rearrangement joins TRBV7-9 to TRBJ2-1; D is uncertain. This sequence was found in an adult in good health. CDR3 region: CASSFIVGSDEQFF. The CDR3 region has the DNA TGTGCCAGCAGCTTTATCGTCGGGTCGGATGAGCAGTTCTTC.